This T cell receptor beta chain was observed in a study of blood T cell repertoires in COVID-19. Study-level background: Italy, Spain and the United States were the sources of the convalescent and acute COVID-19 samples. The analysed material was cDNA or gDNA that came from T cells, B-cell-depleted T cells, or PBMCs.

In the source study's methods: By means of reference gene primer amplification, nucleated cell counts were estimated. Assay: immunoSEQ multiplex PCR; the TCRdb copy retains only in-frame clones and omits some. D and trimming come from the DNA, and the V and J calls and clone size come from that table. Of some 260,000 clones listed, about four fifths are singletons. This clone was recorded a few times. The CDR3 totals 15 residues. The germline gives CDR1 SGHTA, CDR2 FQGNSA. The V and J ends lost 3 bases and 5 bases, in that order; junction bases with no gene match: 6. This sequence joins TRBV7-2 and TRBJ2-2; 7 positions match TRBD2. Material: peripheral blood. This TCR came from a man aged 80 or over with acute or convalescent COVID-19. DNA for the CDR3: TGTGCCAGCAGCTTTGGACTAGTTGGGACCGGGGAGCTGTTTTTT. It encodes CASSFGLVGTGELFF. Drawing the rest from reference TRBV7-2 and TRBJ2-2, the complete variable domain is GAGVSQSPSNKVTEKGKDVELRCDPISGHTALYWYRQSLGQGLEFLIYFQGNSAPDKSGLPSDRFSAERTGGSVSTLTIQRTQQEDSAVYLCASSFGLVGTGELFFGEGSRLTVL.